A single sample gave rise to the 28 T cell receptor beta chains below, sequenced in a study of OX40 agonist ivuxolimab in advanced cancers. This table comes from immunoSEQ multiplex PCR, and its TCRdb copy is limited to in-frame clones, with some not included. The table lists approximately 73,000 clones, 87% of them singletons, with 1.3% in the top ten. The sequencing here drew on CD4+ or CD8+ T cells sorted from blood, taken in a trial of the OX40 agonist ivuxolimab. The receptors originated from an adult with an advanced solid tumor such as melanoma, head and neck, liver or kidney cancer.

The chain carries TRBV4-2 and TRBJ2-3; 8 nucleotides align to TRBD2. Germline V gene lookup returns CDR1 LGHNA and CDR2 YNFKEQ. The CDR3 extends over 20 amino acids. J gave up 3 bases and V 0 bases, and 17 bases lay outside the gene matches. The CDR3 loop reads CASSQEGISSLRGVTDTQYF. In DNA form, the CDR3 reads TGTGCCAGCAGCCAAGAAGGGATCTCGAGTCTGCGGGGGGTGACAGATACGCAGTATTTT.

This rearrangement joins TRBV5-1 to TRBJ2-7, with 15 bases lining up with TRBD2. Trimming took 3 bases from V and 0 from J; bases not matched to a gene: 4. The length of the CDR3 is 17 residues. Germline lookup yields CDR1 SGHRS and CDR2 YFSETQ. CDR3 sequence reads: CASSWGTSGRSSYEQYF. CDR3 sequence (DNA): TGCGCCAGCAGCTGGGGGACTAGCGGGAGGAGCTCCTACGAGCAGTACTTC.

The chain has TRBV30 and TRBJ2-5; tentatively, D is TRBD2 (7 bases). The CDR3 totals 12 residues. CDR1 and CDR2 (germline): GTSNPN, SVGIG (reference sequence). Trimming shortened V by 5 bases and J by 5 bases, and 12 bases separated the two germline ends. The CDR3 DNA reads as TGTGCCTGGTCCGAGGGGGGGGAGACCCAGTACTTC. This codes for CAWSEGGETQYF.

This chain uses TRBV30 with TRBJ1-2; tentatively, D is TRBD1 (6 bases). Germline lookup yields CDR1 GTSNPN and CDR2 SVGIG (reference sequence). V was clipped by 3 bases and J by 6 bases, with 14 bases between them. The CDR3 covers 13 residues. CDR3 DNA sequence: TGTGCCTGGAGCCGGTGGGGGCGGGATGGCTACACCTTC. Translated, it gives CAWSRWGRDGYTF.

The V and J genes are TRBV30 and TRBJ1-6, with D possibly being TRBD1 (5 bases). The V gene lost 3 bases and the J gene lost 0 bases, with 18 bases spanning the gap. From germline, CDR1 is GTSNPN and CDR2 SVGIG (reference sequence). The CDR3 runs 18 residues. CDR3 DNA: TGTGCCTGGAGCGGGACCGAGGGCTGGAGCTCCTATAATTCACCCCTCCACTTT. Protein product: CAWSGTEGWSSYNSPLHF.

The J gene is TRBJ2-2, the V gene TRBV2, with TRBD2 identical over 10 bases. This CDR3 region has 15 residues. CDR1 is SNHLY and CDR2 is FYNNEI in the germline V gene. V was clipped by 7 bases and J by 5 bases; unmatched bases: 7. The CDR3 DNA reads as TGTGCCAGCAAGGGGGTAGCGGGAGGTACCGGGGAGCTGTTTTTT. It specifies CASKGVAGGTGELFF.

This sequence joins TRBV7-9 and TRBJ2-7; 9 bases are shared with TRBD2. V lost 4 bases and J lost 1; bases outside the gene matches: 2. Germline CDR1 reads SEHNR; CDR2 reads FQNEAQ (reference sequence). The CDR3 length is 14 residues. DNA of the CDR3: TGTGCCAGCAGCTCAGCGGGGGGATCCTACGAGCAGTACTTC. Its protein is CASSSAGGSYEQYF. Variable domain in full (rest from reference TRBV7-9 and TRBJ2-7): DTGVSQNPRHKITKRGQNVTFRCDPISEHNRLYWYRQTLGQGPEFLTYFQNEAQLEKSRLLSDRFSAERPKGSFSTLEIQRTEQGDSAMYLCASSSAGGSYEQYFGPGTRLTVT.

V gene TRBV14 combines with J gene TRBJ1-4; no definite D call. The germline gives CDR1 SGHDN, CDR2 FVKESK. The length of the CDR3 is 15 residues. Trimming took 1 base from V and 8 from J, leaving 14 bases between them. CDR3 nucleotides: TGTGCCAGCAGCCAAGGGGCCTTACGGCGAGAAAAACTGTTTTTT. Its translation: CASSQGALRREKLFF.

The chain combines TRBV6-5 with TRBJ1-1; unclear D gene. This CDR3 region has 13 residues. In germline, CDR1 is MNHEY, CDR2 SVGAGI. V lost 3 bases to trimming and J lost 1 base, with 6 bases between them. The CDR3 loop is CASSYAPNTEAFF. CDR3 nucleotides: TGTGCCAGCAGTTATGCACCGAACACTGAAGCTTTCTTT.

The chain couples TRBV5-1 to TRBJ2-7, with D hard to call. The CDR3 has 16 amino acids. Looked up from germline, CDR1 is SGHRS and CDR2 is YFSETQ. V was shortened by 7 bases and J by 5 bases, with 25 bases between the two germline ends. CDR3 in DNA: TGCGCCAGCGTTTTGAATCCGGTCCTGGGAATCGACGAGCAGTACTTC. Translated, it gives CASVLNPVLGIDEQYF.

This chain connects TRBV7-8 to TRBJ2-1; D gene ambiguous. Germline V CDR1 and CDR2: SGHVS, FQNEAQ. The CDR3 has 12 residues. Trimming pared 0 bases from V and 10 bases from J, leaving 7 bases between. The CDR3 sequence: CASSLAHKEQFF. The CDR3 coding sequence is TGTGCCAGCAGCTTAGCCCATAAGGAGCAGTTCTTC.

The V call is TRBV14, the J call TRBJ2-7; D not resolved. Germline loops: CDR1 SGHDN, CDR2 FVKESK. V was shortened by 4 bases and J by 5 bases, with 9 bases between the two germline ends. CDR3 length: 12 amino acids. The CDR3 bases are TGTGCCAGCAGCCCGTCGGTACACGAGCAGTACTTC. Its translation is CASSPSVHEQYF.

This chain connects TRBV6-5 to TRBJ1-1, with D perhaps TRBD1 (5 bases). V was cut by 7 bases and J by 1 base, with 13 bases left in between. Looked up from germline, CDR1 is MNHEY and CDR2 is SVGAGI. The CDR3 totals 14 residues. This CDR3 reads CASTRGTTNTEAFF. DNA of the CDR3: TGTGCCAGCACCAGAGGGACCACGAACACTGAAGCTTTCTTT.

This clone was seen just once. As DNA, the CDR3 is TGTGCCAGCAGGGGGACAGGGGGTGGCAATCAGCCCCAGCATTTT. As protein: CASRGTGGGNQPQHF. The chain is built from TRBV6-5 and TRBJ1-5; 11 nucleotides match TRBD1. The V and J ends lost 6 bases and 2 bases, in that order; junction bases with no gene match: 3. This CDR3 has 15 amino acids. The germline V gene has CDR1 MNHEY and CDR2 SVGAGI.

The chain uses TRBV6-1 and TRBJ1-2, with TRBD1 matching over 7 bases. The junction had 8 bases not matched to a gene; V was cut back by 2 bases and J by 2 bases. This CDR3 is 16 amino acids long. Germline loops: CDR1 MNHNS, CDR2 SASEGT. CDR3 loop: CASSENRDRPNYGYTF. The CDR3 DNA reads TGTGCCAGCAGTGAAAACCGGGACAGACCAAACTATGGCTACACCTTC.

V gene TRBV5-1 combines with J gene TRBJ1-2; D is undetermined. V was shortened by 0 bases and J by 10 bases, with 13 bases between the two germline ends. The germline V gene encodes CDR1 SGHRS and CDR2 YFSETQ. This CDR3 spans 13 amino acids. CDR3 protein: CASSLATALDYTF. The CDR3 coding sequence is TGCGCCAGCAGCTTGGCCACTGCCCTCGACTACACCTTC.

Remarks on this clone: The junction does not match germline at one end; this may be a read error. V is TRBV19 and J is TRBJ2-7; no clear D gene. CDR3 length: 13 amino acids. Per the germline V gene, CDR1 is LNHDA and CDR2 is SQIVND (reference sequence). The CDR3 spells CASSIRFQSLMDF. In nucleotides, the CDR3 is TGTGCCAGTAGTATTCGTTTCCAGTCTTTGATGGACTTC.

The chain uses TRBV6-5 and TRBJ2-6; D is uncertain. CDR1 is MNHEY and CDR2 is SVGAGI in the germline V gene. Trimming stripped 2 bases from V and 2 bases from J, with 4 bases between. The CDR3 extends over 14 amino acids. The CDR3 DNA is TGTGCCAGCAGTTACGGAACTGGGGCCAACGTCCTGACTTTC. Translating it yields CASSYGTGANVLTF.

This sequence joins TRBV5-6 and TRBJ1-2; the match to TRBD1 covers 9 bases. The CDR3 contains 15 residues. Germline CDR1 reads SGHDT; CDR2 reads YYEEEE. V lost 4 bases to trimming and J lost 7 bases; unmatched junction nucleotides: 11. CDR3: CASSPTGTGWSGYTF. CDR3 in DNA: TGTGCCAGCAGCCCCACCGGGACAGGGTGGAGTGGCTACACCTTC.

This clone was seen only a few times. The V and J genes are TRBV5-1 and TRBJ2-7; D perhaps matches TRBD1 (5 bases). This CDR3 has 14 residues. Germline V gene sequence: CDR1 SGHRS, CDR2 YFSETQ. Trimming stripped 4 bases from V and 6 bases from J, with 17 bases between. As DNA, the CDR3 is TGCGCCAGCAGCCAGGGCTCGAACCCACGCGAGCAGTACTTC. It codes for CASSQGSNPREQYF. The full variable domain, rest sourced from reference TRBV5-1 and TRBJ2-7, is KAGVTQTPRYLIKTRGQQVTLSCSPISGHRSVSWYQQTPGQGLQFLFEYFSETQRNKGNFPGRFSGRQFSNSRSEMNVSTLELGDSALYLCASSQGSNPREQYFGPGTRLTVT.

V usage is TRBV18 and J usage is TRBJ2-3, with 13 bases aligning to TRBD2. Germline trimming cut 0 bases from V and 2 bases from J; bases unmatched to any gene: 2. Germline CDR1 reads KGHSH; CDR2 reads LQKENI. The CDR3 has 17 amino acids. CDR3: CASSPPGLAGSTDTQYF. DNA of the CDR3: TGTGCCAGCTCACCACCGGGACTAGCGGGATCCACAGATACGCAGTATTTT.

The chain is built from TRBV9 and TRBJ1-4; D may be TRBD1 (6 bases). This CDR3 is 14 amino acids long. Germline CDR1 and CDR2: SGDLS and YYNGEE. Trimming left V 4 bases short and J 5 bases short, with 12 bases between. The DNA for the CDR3 is TGTGCCAGCAGCAGACAGGATTCGAATGAAAAACTGTTTTTT. Protein product: CASSRQDSNEKLFF.

As to this clone: The junction does not match germline at one end; this may be a read error. This chain uses TRBV11-2 with TRBJ2-5; a weak D match, TRBD1 (6 bases). CDR1 and CDR2 from the germline V gene are SGHAT and FQNNGV. The CDR3 loop spans 16 amino acids. CDR3 region: CTSSLGGQFGGVTQYF. As DNA, the CDR3 is TGTACCAGCAGCTTAGGTGGACAGTTCGGCGGAGTGACCCAGTACTTC.

The chain combines TRBV5-4 with TRBJ1-2; no definite D call. V lost 0 bases and J lost 1, with 10 bases in between. Per the germline V gene, CDR1 is SGHNT and CDR2 is YYREEE (reference sequence). The CDR3 runs to 15 residues. CDR3 coding DNA: TGTGCCAGCAGCTTGGATGGCAGCCATAACTATGGCTACACCTTC. This translates into CASSLDGSHNYGYTF.

The chain links TRBV18 to TRBJ1-1, with D possibly matching TRBD1 (5 bases). From germline, CDR1 is KGHSH and CDR2 LQKENI. Trimming took 0 bases from V and 1 from J, leaving 9 bases between them. The CDR3 contains 15 residues. DNA of the CDR3: TGTGCCAGCTCACCACCGGTGACAGCGAACACTGAAGCTTTCTTT. Translation: CASSPPVTANTEAFF. Full variable domain (missing parts from reference TRBV18 and TRBJ1-1): NAGVMQNPRHLVRRRGQEARLRCSPMKGHSHVYWYRQLPEEGLKFMVYLQKENIIDESGMPKERFSAEFPKEGPSILRIQQVVRGDSAAYFCASSPPVTANTEAFFGQGTRLTVV.

The chain couples TRBV6-5 to TRBJ1-2, with D perhaps matching TRBD1 (6 bases). Germline V CDR1 and CDR2: MNHEY, SVGAGI. The germline V and J ends were trimmed by 4 bases and 8 bases, with 14 bases remaining between them. The CDR3 is 13 residues long. In DNA, the CDR3 is TGTGCCAGCAGTTCCCAGGACAGCAACGGCTACACCTTC. Protein sequence: CASSSQDSNGYTF.

This chain links TRBV7-8 with TRBJ2-1; 8 nucleotides line up with TRBD1. CDR3 size: 16 residues. Trimming cost V 5 bases and J 6 bases; bases outside gene matches: 12. The germline CDR1 and CDR2 sequences are SGHVS and FQNEAQ. The CDR3 sequence is CASSPMRTGFGNEQFF. The CDR3 bases are TGTGCCAGCAGCCCCATGCGGACAGGGTTTGGCAATGAGCAGTTCTTC.

CDR3 loop: CASGFGGSGNTIYF. The CDR3 DNA follows: TGTGCTAGTGGTTTTGGCGGGTCTGGAAACACCATATATTTT. This sequence joins TRBV12-5 and TRBJ1-3; D remains ambiguous. The V gene's germline CDR1 is LGHNT and CDR2 FRNRAP. The CDR3 sequence is 14 residues long. The ends were cut back, 3 bases at V and 1 base at J, with 7 bases in the middle.